This T cell receptor (beta chain) derives from a study of OX40 agonist ivuxolimab in advanced cancers. In the study overall: The patients received ivuxolimab by intravenous route every 2 weeks at 0.01 to 10 mg/kg.

The CDR3 consists of 15 residues. The V end lost 3 bases, the J end lost 3 bases, and 13 bases lay between the germline ends. Germline V gene data show CDR1 as LNHDA and CDR2 as SQIVND (reference sequence). With regard to this clone: The antigen is unknown.

General observations from the study: Undetermined was the antigen specificity of the expanded peripheral T cells. CD4+ T cells averaged fewer expanded clones than CD8+ T cells.

Sequencing was performed with immunoSEQ multiplex PCR; in TCRdb, only in-frame clones are kept and a portion is missing. The table has 65,000 to 90,000 clones, approximately 82% seen once. The rearrangement joins TRBV19 to TRBJ2-3; D may match TRBD1 or TRBD2 (6 bases each). The clonotype was recovered from an adult with an advanced solid tumor such as melanoma, head and neck, liver or kidney cancer. The material was CD4+ or CD8+ T cells sorted from blood, obtained in a trial of the OX40 agonist ivuxolimab. The DNA of the CDR3 is TGTGCCAGTAGTATCCGGGGGCACGGTACAGATACGCAGTATTTT. It yields the protein CASSIRGHGTDTQYF.